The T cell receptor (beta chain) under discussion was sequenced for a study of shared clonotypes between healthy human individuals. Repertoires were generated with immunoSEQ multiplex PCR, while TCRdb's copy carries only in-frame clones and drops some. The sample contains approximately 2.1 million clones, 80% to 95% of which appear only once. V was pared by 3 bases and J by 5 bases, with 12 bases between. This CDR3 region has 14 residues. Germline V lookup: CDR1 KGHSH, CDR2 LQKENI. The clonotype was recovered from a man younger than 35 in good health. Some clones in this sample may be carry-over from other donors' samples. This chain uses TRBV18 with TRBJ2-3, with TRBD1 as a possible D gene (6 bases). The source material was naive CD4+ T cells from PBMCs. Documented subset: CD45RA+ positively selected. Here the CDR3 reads CASSPTGSGDTQYF. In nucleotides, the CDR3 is TGTGCCAGCTCACCCACAGGGTCCGGAGATACGCAGTATTTT.